These 5 T cell receptor beta chains originate from one sample sequenced in a study of blood T cell repertoires in COVID-19 (dated by TCRdb to 2019 to 2021). Library generation was performed with the immunoSEQ multiplex PCR assay. The clones in this table, taken by TCRdb from immuneACCESS, are in-frame only. Not every clone is retained; where verified, under half of the shortfall comes from an unresolved V gene, and the cause of the rest is unknown. The sample table holds around 300,000 clones, of which 87% were seen once. The top ten hold roughly 5% of the sample. What was sequenced was PBMCs or T cells enriched from blood (not recorded which). Every receptor here comes from a woman aged 30 to 39 who had recovered from COVID-19.

The V and J genes are TRBV6-5 and TRBJ2-7, with 8 bases fitting TRBD1. The CDR3 length is 14 residues. V lost 7 bases, J lost 4 bases, and 9 bases stayed unmatched. Germline V gene sequence: CDR1 MNHEY, CDR2 SVGAGI. In nucleotides, the CDR3 is TGTGCCAGCATCATTCGGACAGGGAAATACGAGCAGTACTTC. It specifies CASIIRTGKYEQYF.

The rearrangement joins TRBV5-1 to TRBJ1-1, with 10 nucleotides matching TRBD1. Germline CDR1 reads SGHRS; CDR2 reads YFSETQ. The CDR3 totals 16 residues. Trimming at V came to 7 bases and at J to 4 bases, leaving 13 bases not matched to a gene. The CDR3 bases are TGCGCCAGCGGAAAAGAACCGGGACAGGGGAGCACTGAAGCTTTCTTT. Protein product: CASGKEPGQGSTEAFF.

This sequence joins TRBV5-1 and TRBJ2-3; TRBD2 aligns across 7 bases. With 3 bases clipped from V and 11 bases from J, the junction kept 6 bases outside the gene matches. The germline V gene encodes CDR1 SGHRS and CDR2 YFSETQ. The length of the CDR3 is 12 residues. Here the CDR3 DNA reads TGCGCCAGCAGCTGGGACTACTCGGGGCAGTATTTT. Amino acid sequence: CASSWDYSGQYF. The full variable domain, completed using reference TRBV5-1 and TRBJ2-3, is KAGVTQTPRYLIKTRGQQVTLSCSPISGHRSVSWYQQTPGQGLQFLFEYFSETQRNKGNFPGRFSGRQFSNSRSEMNVSTLELGDSALYLCASSWDYSGQYFGPGTRLTVL.

This sequence joins TRBV28 and TRBJ2-7, with 10 positions matching TRBD1. CDR1 is MDHEN and CDR2 is SYDVKM in the germline V gene. The ends lost 7 bases at V and 4 bases at J; junction bases unmatched: 10. The CDR3 spans 15 residues. The CDR3 loop reads CASIFGGQGIYEQYF. In nucleotides, the CDR3 is TGTGCCAGCATTTTTGGGGGACAGGGGATATACGAGCAGTACTTC.

This clone showed up just a few times. The chain links TRBV5-1 to TRBJ1-2, with D possibly matching TRBD1 (6 bases). The CDR3 is 12 residues long. CDR1 and CDR2 from the germline V gene are SGHRS and YFSETQ. V dropped 1 base and J dropped 7 bases, with 8 bases sitting between them. The CDR3 DNA reads as TGCGCCAGCAGCTTGTCAGGGGCTGGCTACACCTTC. Translation: CASSLSGAGYTF.